The present T cell receptor beta chain was sequenced within a study of blood T cell repertoires in COVID-19. Study in general: From T cells, B-cell-depleted T cells, or PBMCs came the material, which was cDNA or gDNA.

Methods used by the authors: Reference gene primer amplification gave estimated nucleated cell counts. The table came from immunoSEQ multiplex PCR; TCRdb's copy has only in-frame clones and leaves some out. V and J calls and clone size are given by that table; D and trimming were obtained from the DNA. Here the sample spans 140,000 to 150,000 clones, roughly 80% being singletons. The length of the CDR3 is 15 residues. V gave up 1 base and J gave up 4 bases; unmatched junction bases: 3. Germline CDR1 and CDR2: SEHNR and FQNEAQ (reference sequence). This receptor was obtained from a human donor with acute or convalescent COVID-19. The donor label of this sample is uncertain. V gene TRBV7-9 combines with J gene TRBJ1-3, with 8 bases lining up with TRBD1. Material: peripheral blood. DNA of the CDR3: TGTGCCAGCAGCTTAGGGGACAGGTTCGGAAACACCATATATTTT. Protein: CASSLGDRFGNTIYF.